Sequencing of this T cell receptor (beta chain) was carried out in a study of human T cells and chemical hapten exposure. Turning to the study itself: Variation in per-sample TCR yields came mainly from small pooled library volume differences.

Overall study findings and caveats: TCRs above 1 in 1000 frequency stayed constant with DPC sensitization.

Individual cDNA molecules received unique molecular identifiers in the library. TCRdb redid the calling of the RACE reads with MiXCR, one entry per CDR3 protein. The table records 85,000 to 100,000 distinct CDR3 sequences, 25% to 35% of them present only once. Sample share makes this clonotype medium-sized. Its antigen is unidentified. Time point denoted: patch test 3, about 24 weeks after DPC sensitization. Treatment: therapeutic diphenylcyclopropenone sensitization with weekly scalp DPC. Unfractionated whole blood was the source of the extracted total RNA. The TCR comes from a man in his forties with alopecia areata. Some clones in this sample may be carry-over from other donors' samples. The material sequenced was whole blood, taken in connection with sensitization to the hapten diphenylcyclopropenone (DPC).

The CDR3 DNA follows: TGCAGTGCTAGCTCCACCTCTAGCGGAGATTACAATGAGCAGTTCTTC. It codes for CSASSTSSGDYNEQFF. The chain couples TRBV20-1 to TRBJ2-1; 7 bases agree with TRBD2. The CDR3 covers 16 residues. The germline CDR1 and CDR2 sequences are DFQATT and SNEGSKA (reference sequence). V lost 3 bases to trimming and J lost 4 bases; unmatched junction nucleotides: 12.